The present TCR beta chain was sequenced within a study of blood T cell repertoires in COVID-19. Sequencing used immunoSEQ multiplex PCR; TCRdb keeps in-frame clones, though not all of them. The table includes nearly 350,000 clones, about nine tenths detected once. Those enrolled in Seattle joined during active infection and were followed longitudinally afterward. The receptor's source is a woman aged 50 to 60 with COVID-19, enrolled during active disease. Sample: peripheral blood.

DNA for the CDR3: TGTGCCAGCAGCCCCGATTTAGCCCCTCCAGATACGCAGTATTTT. Translation: CASSPDLAPPDTQYF. The V gene is TRBV7-3, the J gene TRBJ2-3; D remains unclear. The CDR3 is 15 residues long. With 5 bases removed from V and 4 bases from J, the gap between germline ends came to 16 bases. Per the germline V gene, CDR1 is SGHTA and CDR2 is FQGTGA. The variable domain in full, completed from reference TRBV7-3 and TRBJ2-3, reads GAGVSQTPSNKVTEKGKYVELRCDPISGHTALYWYRQSLGQGPEFLIYFQGTGAADDSGLPNDRFFAVRPEGSVSTLKIQRTERGDSAVYLCASSPDLAPPDTQYFGPGTRLTVL.